Following are 27 T cell receptor beta chains from one sample sequenced in a study of metastatic and nonmetastatic thyroid tumors. Nobody among the patients had been given any treatment before thyroid surgery. TCRdb re-called the PCR reads via MiXCR. The repertoire holds some 20,000 clones, with roughly 22% as singletons. Sequences were obtained from tumor tissue. The source is a male donor with papillary thyroid cancer or a benign thyroid nodule (not recorded which). Some clones in this sample may be carry-over from other donors' samples.

V gene TRBV13 combines with J gene TRBJ1-2, with 9 bases lining up with TRBD1. With V trimmed by 5 bases and J by 5 bases, 3 bases remained unmatched. Germline V gene lookup returns CDR1 PRHDT and CDR2 FYEKMQ (reference sequence). The CDR3 contains 13 residues. CDR3 loop: CASSLGQGYGYTF. The DNA for the CDR3 is TGTGCCAGCAGCCTTGGACAGGGGTATGGCTACACCTTC.

The J gene is TRBJ2-1, the V gene TRBV11-3; D possibly corresponds to TRBD1 (6 bases). V was cut by 5 bases and J by 4 bases, with 15 bases left in between. Germline CDR1 reads SGHNT; CDR2 reads YENEEA. This CDR3 comprises 15 residues. This CDR3 is CASSTRQVAYNEQFF. Here the CDR3 DNA reads TGTGCCAGCAGCACCCGACAGGTTGCGTACAATGAGCAGTTCTTC.

Concerning this clone: The junction departs from the called germline gene at one end, perhaps through a read error. The rearrangement joins TRBV28 to TRBJ1-2; D is ambiguous. The CDR3 loop spans 13 amino acids. The germline V gene encodes CDR1 MDHEN and CDR2 SYDVKM. The CDR3 here is CASTSRPNYGHTF. The CDR3 nucleotides are TGTGCCAGCACCTCCAGGCCAAACTATGGCCACACCTTC.

This clone was detected ten times or more. The gene calls are TRBV9 and TRBJ2-1, with TRBD2 matching 9 bases. Germline CDR1 is SGDLS and CDR2 is YYNGEE. CDR3 length: 16 residues. J gave up 9 bases and V 4 bases, and 14 bases lay outside the gene matches. The CDR3 region is CASSSVGSGRLVEQFF. The CDR3 DNA is TGTGCCAGCAGCTCAGTAGGGAGCGGGAGGCTCGTTGAGCAGTTCTTC.

CDR3 sequence: CSARDRLAGVRPYEQYF. The CDR3 DNA follows: TGCAGTGCTAGAGATCGCCTAGCGGGAGTTCGCCCCTACGAGCAGTACTTC. The rearrangement links TRBV20-1 to TRBJ2-7; TRBD2 aligns across 10 bases. The CDR3 covers 17 residues. With V trimmed by 0 bases and J by 2 bases, 10 bases remained unmatched. Germline assignment: CDR1 DFQATT and CDR2 SNEGSKA (reference sequence).

By frequency in the sample, this clone is medium-sized. V is TRBV5-1 and J is TRBJ2-1; no clear D. The CDR3 spans 12 residues. Germline CDR1 SGHRS, CDR2 YFSETQ. V lost 1 base to trimming and J lost 6 bases, with 5 bases between them. CDR3 sequence reads: CASSLWGNEQFF. In DNA, the CDR3 is TGCGCCAGCAGCTTGTGGGGCAATGAGCAGTTCTTC.

A remark on this clone: Mismatch with germline at one junction end may stem from a read error. This chain connects TRBV12-3 or TRBV12-4 to TRBJ2-2, with D perhaps being TRBD1 or TRBD2 (5 bases each). The CDR3 is 17 amino acids. CDR3 sequence reads: CTSSPWTGGTNTGELFF. CDR3 DNA sequence: TGTACCAGCAGCCCGTGGACTGGGGGAACGAACACCGGGGAGCTGTTTTTT.

The sample holds many counts of this clone. One junction end does not reproduce the germline sequence, and a read error may be involved. The chain is built from TRBV11-2 and TRBJ1-2; D is unclear. CDR1 is SGHAT, CDR2 FQNNGV, per germline. CDR3 size: 13 residues. CDR3 in amino acids: CASSPGRISGHTF. The CDR3 DNA reads TGTGCCAGCAGCCCAGGCCGGATTTCTGGCCACACCTTC.

In its sample, this clone is medium-sized (0.01 to 0.1%). The rearrangement joins TRBV6-7 to TRBJ2-1; 14 nucleotides match TRBD2. TRBV6-7 is given ORF status, its function remaining uncertain. This CDR3 has 18 amino acids. V shed 5 bases and J 2 bases; nucleotides not matched to a gene: 8. CDR3 DNA sequence: TGTGCCAGCAGTGCCGGGACTAGCGGGAGAATCACCTACAATGAGCAGTTCTTC. It translates to CASSAGTSGRITYNEQFF.

By share, this clone ranks as medium-sized. The CDR3 region has the DNA TGTGCCAGCAGTTTTGGACAGGGGGGTTCACCCCTCCACTTT. It yields the protein CASSFGQGGSPLHF. This sequence joins TRBV27 and TRBJ1-6; 10 bases fit TRBD1. With V trimmed by 3 bases and J by 9 bases, 2 bases remained unmatched. CDR3 length equals 14 residues. Per germline, CDR1 MNHEY and CDR2 SMNVEV (reference sequence).

This clone was observed a single time. One junction end does not reproduce the germline sequence, and a read error may be involved. Distinct nucleotide sequences in the sample also encode this CDR3. The chain uses TRBV6-4 and TRBJ2-3; tentatively, D is TRBD1 or TRBD2 (5 bases each). Germline V CDR1 and CDR2: MRHNA, SNTAGT. The CDR3 loop spans 16 amino acids. CDR3 DNA sequence: TGTGCCAGTAGTGACGGGGCTGGGTCCGCCACAGATACGCAGTATTTT. Translation: CASSDGAGSATDTQYF.

There are many counts of this clone. The chain employs TRBV28 and TRBJ1-2, with 7 bases that match TRBD1. This CDR3 is built from 16 residues. Per the germline V gene, CDR1 is MDHEN and CDR2 is SYDVKM. With 4 bases clipped from V and 0 bases from J, the junction kept 8 bases outside the gene matches. In nucleotides, the CDR3 is TGTGCCAGCAGTTCGGCAGGGGGACTCACTAACTATGGCTACACCTTC. Translating it yields CASSSAGGLTNYGYTF.

This clone has more than one count but fewer than ten. V is TRBV7-3 and J is TRBJ2-1; TRBD1 aligns across 7 bases. V lost 1 base and J lost 5; bases outside the gene matches: 5. The germline gives CDR1 SGHTA, CDR2 FQGTGA. This CDR3 has 15 residues. Here the CDR3 reads CASSLRQGTHNEQFF. The CDR3 DNA sequence: TGTGCCAGCAGCTTAAGACAGGGAACCCACAATGAGCAGTTCTTC.

This clone was counted many times. The V and J genes are TRBV12-5 and TRBJ2-2, with 7 positions matching TRBD2. Trimming removed 6 bases from V and 7 bases from J; junction bases left unmatched: 17. Per the germline V gene, CDR1 is LGHNT and CDR2 is FRNRAP. CDR3 length equals 17 residues. CDR3 in amino acids: CASGSTLGGSRIGELFF. The CDR3 DNA reads TGTGCTAGTGGCTCTACTCTCGGCGGGAGTCGGATCGGGGAGCTGTTTTTT. Combining the CDR3 with reference TRBV12-5 and TRBJ2-2 gives the whole variable domain DARVTQTPRHKVTEMGQEVTMRCQPILGHNTVFWYRQTMMQGLELLAYFRNRAPLDDSGMPKDRFSAEMPDATLATLKIQPSEPRDSAVYFCASGSTLGGSRIGELFFGEGSRLTVL.

The chain links TRBV7-9 to TRBJ2-7; D might be TRBD2 (7 bases). The germline CDR1 and CDR2 sequences are SEHNR and FQNEAQ (reference sequence). The CDR3 covers 15 residues. Trimming stripped 2 bases from V and 2 bases from J, with 13 bases between. In DNA, the CDR3 is TGTGCCAGCAGCTTAATGGGAGGGGGGACCTACGAGCAGTACTTC. Translation: CASSLMGGGTYEQYF.

Of note for this clone: The junction differs from germline at one of its ends, possibly a read error. The chain has TRBV29-1 and TRBJ1-3; the D is unclear. The germline V gene encodes CDR1 SQVTM and CDR2 ANQGSEA. The CDR3 covers 13 residues. The CDR3 bases are TGCAGCGTTGAAGACTTGACGGCGAACAGCATATATTTT. This codes for CSVEDLTANSIYF.

This clone is medium-sized (0.01 to 0.1%) in the sample. V usage is TRBV12-3 or TRBV12-4 and J usage is TRBJ2-3; possible D gene TRBD1, 6 bases. Trimming removed 3 bases at V and 2 bases at J, with 9 bases between. There are 14 residues in the CDR3. CDR3 sequence (DNA): TGTGCCAGCAGTTTTACAGGGACCACAGATACGCAGTATTTT. It encodes CASSFTGTTDTQYF.

This clone was recorded at least ten times. This chain links TRBV11-2 with TRBJ2-2; 7 bases fit TRBD2. There are 17 residues in the CDR3. After removal of 5 bases from V and 8 bases from J, the junction contained 17 bases not matched to a gene. Germline CDR1 and CDR2: SGHAT and FQNNGV. The CDR3 protein is CASSATRMGGVRGELFF. CDR3 nucleotides: TGTGCCAGCAGCGCAACCAGAATGGGGGGGGTTCGAGGGGAGCTGTTTTTT.

The table lists this clone with a few counts. Being one base from a much bigger clone, this may be a read error. The CDR3 reads CASRGGGMDTEAFF. The CDR3 DNA is TGCGCCAGCCGGGGTGGGGGGATGGACACTGAAGCTTTCTTT. The chain combines TRBV6-1 with TRBJ1-1; possibly TRBD1 for D (5 bases). Germline CDR1 is MNHNS and CDR2 is SASEGT. The CDR3 has 14 residues.

As to this clone: This may come from a read error, since a much larger clone is one base off. The rearrangement uses TRBV11-2 and TRBJ2-1; TRBD2 might be the D (6 bases). This CDR3 comprises 15 residues. The germline V gene encodes CDR1 SGHAT and CDR2 FQNNGV. The V end was cut by 4 bases, the J end by 8 bases, with 18 bases between. CDR3 bases: TGTGCCAGCAGCTCCGGCCTAGCGCGAGCCGATGAGCAGTTCTTC. It encodes CASSSGLARADEQFF.

To note about this clone: Since no conserved phenylalanine or tryptophan closes the CDR3, a read error is the likely cause. The V gene is TRBV6-5, the J gene TRBJ1-4; D gene uncertain. The V and J ends lost 0 bases and 7 bases respectively, with 0 bases between them. CDR3 length equals 11 residues. Germline CDR1 is MNHEY and CDR2 is SVGAGI. The CDR3 sequence: CASSYSEKLFL. The DNA of the CDR3 is TGTGCCAGCAGTTACTCTGAAAAACTGTTTCTT.

The chain employs TRBV27 and TRBJ1-2; D gene ambiguous. The V gene's germline CDR1 is MNHEY and CDR2 SMNVEV (reference sequence). V lost 5 bases and J lost 4, with 14 bases in between. This CDR3 contains 14 residues. CDR3 coding DNA: TGTGCCAGCAGTCCAGACATTCCGATCTATGGCTACACCTTC. It yields the protein CASSPDIPIYGYTF.

This clone has ten or more counts. The chain couples TRBV10-3 to TRBJ2-5, with D hard to call. The CDR3 is made up of 11 amino acids. Deletions cut 6 bases from V and 2 bases from J, with 4 bases between. Germline V gene sequence: CDR1 ENHRY, CDR2 SYGVKD. Here the CDR3 DNA reads TGTGCCATCAGGTCACAAGAGACCCAGTACTTC. Translation gives CAIRSQETQYF.

The sample holds a few counts of this clone. The gene calls are TRBV28 and TRBJ2-3; TRBD2 aligns across 12 bases. J was trimmed by 4 bases and V by 3 bases; bases with no gene match: 8. The CDR3 length is 17 residues. Germline V gives CDR1 MDHEN, CDR2 SYDVKM. CDR3 sequence: CASSFVGLAGCSDTQYF. CDR3 sequence (DNA): TGTGCCAGCAGTTTTGTAGGACTAGCGGGATGTTCAGATACGCAGTATTTT.

This clone was picked up many times. The V and J genes are TRBV11-1 and TRBJ2-1; D possibly corresponds to TRBD2 (5 bases). V was trimmed by 3 bases and J by 3 bases, leaving 12 bases between them. CDR1 and CDR2 from the germline V gene are SGHAT and FQDESV (reference sequence). This CDR3 has 15 residues. The CDR3 sequence is CASSFSLGLYNEQFF. The DNA for the CDR3 is TGTGCCAGCAGCTTTTCACTAGGGCTCTACAATGAGCAGTTCTTC.

There are many counts of this clone. This chain joins TRBV5-1 and TRBJ2-7; D uncertain. The germline V gene encodes CDR1 SGHRS and CDR2 YFSETQ. There are 16 residues in the CDR3. V lost 0 bases to trimming and J lost 0 bases, with 13 bases between them. CDR3 amino acids: CASSLDSQASSYEQYF. The CDR3 DNA is TGCGCCAGCAGCTTGGATAGTCAGGCTAGCTCCTACGAGCAGTACTTC.

This chain links TRBV9 with TRBJ2-5; D gene uncertain. V dropped 4 bases and J dropped 2 bases, with 18 bases sitting between them. The germline gives CDR1 SGDLS, CDR2 YYNGEE. The CDR3 is 16 amino acids. The CDR3 region has the DNA TGTGCCAGCAGCCCCCGGCCGCGAGTGGGTCAAGAGACCCAGTACTTC. As protein: CASSPRPRVGQETQYF.